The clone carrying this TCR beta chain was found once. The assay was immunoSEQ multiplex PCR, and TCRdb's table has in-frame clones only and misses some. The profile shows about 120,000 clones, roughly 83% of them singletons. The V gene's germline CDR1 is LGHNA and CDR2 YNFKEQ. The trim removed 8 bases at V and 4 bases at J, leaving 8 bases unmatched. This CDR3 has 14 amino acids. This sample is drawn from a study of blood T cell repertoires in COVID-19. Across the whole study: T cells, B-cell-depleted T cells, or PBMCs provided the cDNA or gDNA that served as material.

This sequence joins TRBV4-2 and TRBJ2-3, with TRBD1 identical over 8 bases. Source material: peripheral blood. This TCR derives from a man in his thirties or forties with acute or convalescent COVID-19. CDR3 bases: TGTGCCAGCGCCCCGACAGGGGCCTCAGATACGCAGTATTTT. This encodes CASAPTGASDTQYF.